Each of the 11 T cell receptor beta chains below was sequenced from the same sample in a study of blood T cells in healthy people across ages. Then a second PCR, running roughly 7 to 11 cycles, was carried out with a sample-barcoded 5' primer and a J-beta primer mix. TCRdb recomputed calls from the 5' RACE reads with MiXCR, one row per CDR3 protein. The sample lists approximately 730,000 distinct CDR3 sequences, roughly 45% occurring once. Sequences were obtained from blood. These receptors were taken from a woman in her sixties in good health.

This clonotype was seen a single time. The chain has TRBV9 and TRBJ2-3; D not resolved. Germline loops: CDR1 SGDLS, CDR2 YYNGEE. The CDR3 length is 12 residues. V gave up 5 bases and J gave up 3 bases, with 7 bases separating them. The CDR3 here is CASRDWTDTQYF. The CDR3 DNA is TGTGCCAGCAGAGACTGGACAGATACGCAGTATTTT.

In this sample, this clonotype turned up a few times. A much larger clonotype is one base distant, so this may be a read error. The V call is TRBV29-1, the J call TRBJ2-3, with D possibly matching TRBD2 (6 bases). Germline CDR1 reads SQVTM; CDR2 reads ANQGSEA. The CDR3 is made up of 14 amino acids. CDR3 sequence (DNA): TGCAGCGTCATCCGGGGGTTACATGCAGATACGCGGTATTTT. As protein: CSVIRGLHADTRYF.

This clonotype was seen more than once but under ten times. The V gene is TRBV5-1, the J gene TRBJ2-7; unclear D gene. The V and J ends lost 0 bases and 3 bases respectively, with 13 bases between them. The CDR3 covers 15 residues. CDR1 and CDR2 (germline): SGHRS, YFSETQ. CDR3 protein: CASSLGPDGNYEQYF. The CDR3 DNA follows: TGCGCCAGCAGCTTGGGTCCCGACGGCAACTACGAGCAGTACTTC. The variable domain in full, with the rest retrieved from reference TRBV5-1 and TRBJ2-7, is KAGVTQTPRYLIKTRGQQVTLSCSPISGHRSVSWYQQTPGQGLQFLFEYFSETQRNKGNFPGRFSGRQFSNSRSEMNVSTLELGDSALYLCASSLGPDGNYEQYFGPGTRLTVT.

The CDR3 region is CASSEQPFSGYTF. The DNA for the CDR3 is TGTGCCAGCAGTGAACAACCTTTTTCGGGCTACACCTTC. V gene TRBV2 combines with J gene TRBJ1-2; D unresolved. The CDR3 extends over 13 amino acids. V lost 2 bases and J lost 8, with 12 bases in between. Germline loops: CDR1 SNHLY, CDR2 FYNNEI.

This clonotype appeared a few times. This chain joins TRBV3-1 and TRBJ2-3, with D maybe TRBD2 (5 bases). V was trimmed by 4 bases and J by 4 bases, leaving 12 bases between them. CDR3 size: 14 residues. From germline, CDR1 is LGHDT and CDR2 YNNKEL (reference sequence). In nucleotides, the CDR3 is TGTGCCAGCAGCCCGCCCAGAGCGGCAGATACGCAGTATTTT. Residues: CASSPPRAADTQYF.

This chain links TRBV7-9 with TRBJ2-1; D unclear. V was pared by 1 base and J by 1 base, with 8 bases between. Per germline, CDR1 SEHNR and CDR2 FQNEAQ (reference sequence). The CDR3 totals 15 residues. CDR3 in DNA: TGTGCCAGCAGCTTAGAGGCTAGATCCTACAATGAGCAGTTCTTC. Translated: CASSLEARSYNEQFF.

This clonotype was detected a few times. The V call is TRBV11-2, the J call TRBJ2-7; no clear D. This CDR3 comprises 13 residues. Trimming removed 5 bases from V and 6 bases from J, with 14 bases in between. Germline V lookup: CDR1 SGHAT, CDR2 FQNNGV. CDR3 coding DNA: TGTGCCAGCAGCCTTGGGTGGCTCTCCGAGCAGTACTTC. This translates into CASSLGWLSEQYF.

The rearrangement links TRBV7-9 to TRBJ2-1; D is undetermined. The CDR3 covers 14 residues. V was clipped by 1 base and J by 12 bases, with 16 bases between them. Germline-derived CDR1 and CDR2 are SEHNR and FQNEAQ (reference sequence). The CDR3 is CASSLEGSPKGQFF. The CDR3 DNA reads TGTGCCAGCAGCTTAGAGGGCTCCCCAAAAGGGCAGTTCTTC.

The V call is TRBV27, the J call TRBJ2-5, with 14 bases lining up with TRBD2. Germline CDR1 and CDR2: MNHEY and SMNVEV (reference sequence). The CDR3 runs 19 residues. V was pared by 2 bases and J by 0 bases, with 8 bases of the junction left unmatched. The CDR3 protein is CASSLRLAGGPGDQETQYF. The CDR3 DNA follows: TGTGCCAGCAGTTTAAGACTAGCGGGGGGGCCAGGGGACCAAGAGACCCAGTACTTC.

The J gene is TRBJ2-2, the V gene TRBV18; 8 bases agree with TRBD1. CDR3 size: 16 residues. The J segment lost 7 bases and the V segment lost 3 bases, leaving 10 bases of the junction unmatched. Germline CDR1 KGHSH, CDR2 LQKENI. The CDR3 coding sequence is TGTGCCAGCTCACCTCTCAGGGGGCAAGTCGGCGGGGAGCTGTTTTTT. Its protein product is CASSPLRGQVGGELFF.

Ten or more counts support this clonotype. The V and J genes are TRBV7-2 and TRBJ2-1; 12 positions agree with TRBD2. CDR1 and CDR2 from the germline V gene are SGHTA and FQGNSA. After removal of 1 base from V and 7 bases from J, the junction contained 2 bases not matched to a gene. The CDR3 runs to 15 residues. DNA of the CDR3: TGTGCCAGCAGCTTAGTCCTAGCGGGGGGGAATGAGCAGTTCTTC. Translating gives CASSLVLAGGNEQFF.